Below, 7 T cell receptor beta chains from the same sample are listed, as sequenced in a study of blood T cell repertoires in COVID-19. The data were produced by immunoSEQ multiplex PCR, yet TCRdb's version contains in-frame clones alone and is incomplete. The top ten clones hold around 13% of a sample with a few hundred thousand clones, 86% of them seen once. The sample taken for sequencing was peripheral blood. These receptors were collected from a woman aged 70-85 years with COVID-19, enrolled during active disease.

The J gene is TRBJ2-3, the V gene TRBV5-1; the match to TRBD1 covers 7 bases. V gave up 5 bases and J gave up 2 bases; unmatched junction bases: 14. Germline-derived CDR1 and CDR2 are SGHRS and YFSETQ. The CDR3 extends over 17 amino acids. The CDR3 is CASRKISGTVVTDTQYF. The CDR3 coding sequence is TGCGCCAGCAGAAAAATTTCCGGGACAGTGGTCACAGATACGCAGTATTTT.

V is TRBV6-5 and J is TRBJ1-1, with a tentative D call TRBD1 (6 bases). Germline values: CDR1 MNHEY, CDR2 SVGAGI. V was pared by 5 bases and J by 4 bases, with 11 bases between. The CDR3 is 13 residues long. CDR3 sequence reads: CASSPQGGTEAFF. In DNA form, the CDR3 reads TGTGCCAGCAGTCCCCAAGGGGGCACTGAAGCTTTCTTT.

This chain uses TRBV2 with TRBJ2-1, with D unresolved. From germline, CDR1 is SNHLY and CDR2 FYNNEI. CDR3 length equals 13 residues. Between the trimmed V and J ends, which lost 4 bases and 0 bases, there was a span of 4 bases. The CDR3 is CASSAFSYNEQFF. As DNA, the CDR3 is TGTGCCAGCAGTGCGTTCTCCTACAATGAGCAGTTCTTC.

This sequence joins TRBV27 and TRBJ1-5; 12 bases match TRBD1. Looked up from germline, CDR1 is MNHEY and CDR2 is SMNVEV (reference sequence). The CDR3 length is 15 residues. After removal of 3 bases from V and 7 bases from J, the junction contained 4 bases not matched to a gene. The CDR3, as DNA: TGTGCCAGCAGTTTGGGGACAGGGGGCGGACAGCCCCAGCATTTT. Encoded protein: CASSLGTGGGQPQHF.

J is TRBJ1-2 and V is TRBV18; TRBD1 might be the D (5 bases). The CDR3 contains 15 residues. Germline values: CDR1 KGHSH, CDR2 LQKENI. Trimming took off 1 base at V and 3 bases at J, with 12 bases between the two ends. This CDR3 is CASSPLAGLDYGYTF. CDR3 nucleotide sequence: TGTGCCAGCTCACCACTTGCGGGGCTGGACTATGGCTACACCTTC.

The chain carries TRBV15 and TRBJ1-1; D not certain. The CDR3 has 13 amino acids. V was trimmed by 2 bases and J by 4 bases, leaving 8 bases between them. The germline gives CDR1 LNHNV, CDR2 YYDKDF (reference sequence). CDR3 in amino acids: CATSRYPGTEAFF. As DNA, the CDR3 is TGTGCCACCAGCAGATATCCGGGCACTGAAGCTTTCTTT.

The chain has TRBV27 and TRBJ1-2; D call uncertain. Germline lookup yields CDR1 MNHEY and CDR2 SMNVEV (reference sequence). V lost 5 bases, J lost 2 bases, and 9 bases lay in between. The CDR3 is 13 residues long. CDR3 coding DNA: TGTGCCAGCAGTCCCTCCCCCAACTATGGCTACACCTTC. Amino acids: CASSPSPNYGYTF.